The rows below give T cell receptor beta chains drawn from one sample of a study of yellow fever vaccine responses in identical twins. TCRdb used MiXCR to reprocess the RT-PCR reads, holding one entry per CDR3 protein. This table holds 30,000 to 40,000 distinct CDR3 sequences, about three fifths found once. Here the sequenced sample was T cells from blood (PBMCs), unsorted or a sorted subset (not recorded which), taken before or after yellow fever vaccination (not recorded which). Receptor source: a woman under 30 who received the yellow fever vaccine. Both conserved end residues are part of each CDR3. Clone size is shown for a subset of rows, as once, few, many or a class of expanded clone.

J	size	V	CDR3
TRBJ1-2	NA	TRBV18	CASSPDRTVANYGYTF
TRBJ2-7	NA	TRBV7-3	CASSLTDRGSIHEQYF
TRBJ1-5	NA	TRBV12-3/TRBV12-4	CASSPQGFQPQHF
TRBJ1-2	NA	TRBV2	CASSDVIPNANGYTF
TRBJ2-1	NA	TRBV10-1	CASSDRGQGVRYNEQFF
TRBJ2-7	few	TRBV29-1	CSVGLLPYEQYF
TRBJ2-1	NA	TRBV10-3	CAISELGPPSSYNEQFF
TRBJ2-3	NA	TRBV4-3	CASSQVSDTDTQYF
TRBJ2-7	NA	TRBV29-1	CSVGVVAETYEQYF
TRBJ2-7	NA	TRBV29-1	CSIRQGGGHEQYF
TRBJ2-3	NA	TRBV5-1	CASSLIAGTLTDTQYF
TRBJ1-5	NA	TRBV7-2	CVSSLEGRGDQPQHF
TRBJ1-2	once	TRBV20-1	CSAPGSSDYGYTF
TRBJ1-6	once	TRBV7-2	CASSLRTEAYNSPLHF
TRBJ2-7	NA	TRBV7-8	CASSLGTSGHYEQYF
TRBJ1-2	NA	TRBV18	CASSPEEGIMGYTF
TRBJ2-7	NA	TRBV29-1	CSVARGLADLYSYEQYF
TRBJ1-2	NA	TRBV13	CASTYQGHNYGYTF
TRBJ2-3	NA	TRBV29-1	CSQAWGVTDTQYF
TRBJ2-7	few	TRBV11-3	CASSLPGPYEQYF
TRBJ2-1	NA	TRBV2	CASSGQGLYNEQFF
TRBJ2-7	few	TRBV29-1	CSVGTSSAYEQYF
TRBJ2-3	NA	TRBV29-1	CSVSDPHTQYF
TRBJ2-1	NA	TRBV6-1	CASRKVRGPEQFF
TRBJ1-5	once	TRBV10-1	CASSESGVQPQHF
TRBJ2-1	NA	TRBV20-1	CSAHGSSQYNEQFF
TRBJ2-6	NA	TRBV18	CASSVEATGVSGANVLTF
TRBJ1-3	few	TRBV4-1	CASSQETGRADTIYF
TRBJ1-2	once	TRBV6-5	CASSSRGFYGYTF
TRBJ2-5	NA	TRBV18	CASSLFEEETQYF
TRBJ2-2	few	TRBV6-1	CASQGLADPTGELFF
TRBJ2-1	NA	TRBV7-3	CASSNTNEQFF
TRBJ1-5	NA	TRBV20-1	CSAREDRVNQPQHF
TRBJ2-6	NA	TRBV5-1	CASSLGYESGANVLTF
TRBJ2-4	NA	TRBV2	CASSEMGLAKNIQYF
TRBJ1-6	NA	TRBV11-3	CASSNRVGSSHSPLHF
TRBJ2-2	NA	TRBV2	CAVGGASTGELFF
TRBJ2-5	once	TRBV29-1	CSVAPAGLAGETQYF
TRBJ1-1	NA	TRBV19	CASSDRGILGTEAFF
TRBJ2-6	NA	TRBV24-1	CATSAYGSGANVLTF
TRBJ2-3	NA	TRBV25-1	CASMASGRVADTQYF
TRBJ2-1	NA	TRBV7-6	CASSLQSEQFF
TRBJ1-5	NA	TRBV15	CATSHTTPRTGAYQPQHF
TRBJ2-7	NA	TRBV11-1	CASSHTPYEQYF
TRBJ2-5	few	TRBV5-4	CASSPSGRETQYF
TRBJ1-5	once	TRBV2	CASRGTGYLPQHF
TRBJ2-7	NA	TRBV29-1	CSVSGPYEQYF
TRBJ2-2	NA	TRBV7-3	CASSLTGVNTGELFF
TRBJ1-1	once	TRBV12-3/TRBV12-4	CASSSWQNTEAFF
TRBJ2-2	once	TRBV12-3/TRBV12-4	CASTAGLAGVENTGELFF
TRBJ2-1	NA	TRBV7-9	CASSLEAIGSYNEQFF
TRBJ1-1	NA	TRBV6-5	CASSYSEGAIGEAFF
TRBJ2-5	NA	TRBV10-3	CAIGTLPQETQYF